These T cell receptor beta chains were read from a single sample in a study of T cells in Graves' hyperthyroidism and ophthalmopathy. TCRdb itself ran the multiplex PCR reads through MiXCR, one entry per CDR3 protein. The sample shows about 380,000 distinct CDR3 sequences, roughly 12% of them seen only once. The source material was blood. These receptor sequences come from a man aged 30 to 39 with Graves' hyperthyroidism that later progressed to Graves' ophthalmopathy. CDR3s include the opening cysteine and the closing phenylalanine or tryptophan. The D gene is left open where the match is weak. Part of the rows lack a size; the others show once, few, many or a class for expanded clones.

j_gene: TRBJ2-2
abundance: few
d_gene: TRBD2
v_gene: TRBV9
CDR3aa: CASSPSGTINTGELFF
CDR3nt: TGTGCCAGCAGCCCCTCCGGGACTATTAACACCGGGGAGCTGTTTTTT

j_gene: TRBJ2-7
abundance: many
d_gene: NA
v_gene: TRBV24-1
CDR3aa: CATSREGVASTYEQYF
CDR3nt: TGTGCCACCAGCCGCGAAGGGGTGGCCTCCACCTACGAGCAGTACTTC

j_gene: TRBJ1-2
abundance: few
d_gene: NA
v_gene: TRBV7-9
CDR3aa: CASSARDALYGYTF
CDR3nt: TGTGCCAGCAGCGCCCGGGACGCACTCTATGGCTACACCTTC

j_gene: TRBJ1-6
abundance: few
d_gene: NA
v_gene: TRBV28
CDR3aa: CASRGTAGSSYNSPLHF
CDR3nt: TGTGCCAGCAGAGGGACGGCGGGCAGCTCCTATAATTCACCCCTCCACTTT

j_gene: TRBJ2-7
abundance: many
d_gene: TRBD1
v_gene: TRBV28
CDR3aa: CASRRPGQGTYEQYF
CDR3nt: TGTGCCAGCAGGCGGCCGGGACAGGGCACCTACGAGCAGTACTTC

j_gene: TRBJ2-7
abundance: NA
d_gene: NA
v_gene: TRBV6-8
CDR3aa: CASSYSAGGREQYF
CDR3nt: TGTGCCAGCAGTTACTCGGCCGGGGGGCGCGAGCAGTACTTC

j_gene: TRBJ2-5
abundance: many
d_gene: TRBD1
v_gene: TRBV20-1
CDR3aa: CSARAWPDRVISETQYF
CDR3nt: TGCAGTGCTAGAGCCTGGCCGGACAGGGTAATTTCAGAGACCCAGTACTTC

j_gene: TRBJ2-3
abundance: many
d_gene: NA
v_gene: TRBV2
CDR3aa: CASGRGASTDTQYF
CDR3nt: TGTGCCAGCGGTAGGGGGGCCAGCACAGATACGCAGTATTTT

j_gene: TRBJ2-7
abundance: many
d_gene: NA
v_gene: TRBV13
CDR3aa: CASSLGGFNEQYF
CDR3nt: TGTGCCAGCAGCTTGGGGGGTTTCAACGAGCAGTACTTC

j_gene: TRBJ2-5
abundance: many
d_gene: TRBD1
v_gene: TRBV11-2
CDR3aa: CASSQPGTGLQETQYF
CDR3nt: TGTGCCAGCAGCCAACCTGGGACAGGCCTCCAAGAGACCCAGTACTTC

j_gene: TRBJ1-4
abundance: NA
d_gene: NA
v_gene: TRBV5-5
CDR3aa: CASSQAYDSKLFF
CDR3nt: TGTGCCAGCAGCCAAGCATACGATAGTAAACTGTTTTTT

j_gene: TRBJ2-7
abundance: many
d_gene: NA
v_gene: TRBV11-2
CDR3aa: CASRSGGTMAEQYF
CDR3nt: TGTGCCAGCAGATCGGGTGGGACAATGGCTGAGCAGTACTTC

j_gene: TRBJ1-5
abundance: NA
d_gene: NA
v_gene: TRBV7-8
CDR3aa: CASSLGSDRYNQPQHF
CDR3nt: TGTGCCAGCAGCTTAGGATCGGACAGATACAATCAGCCCCAGCATTTT

j_gene: TRBJ2-7
abundance: NA
d_gene: NA
v_gene: TRBV12-3/TRBV12-4
CDR3aa: CASSFQVVYEQYF
CDR3nt: TGTGCCAGCAGTTTCCAAGTTGTTTACGAGCAGTACTTC

j_gene: TRBJ2-7
abundance: NA
d_gene: NA
v_gene: TRBV20-1
CDR3aa: CSARSGLSHEQYF
CDR3nt: TGCAGTGCTAGATCGGGTCTTAGCCACGAGCAGTACTTC

j_gene: TRBJ2-7
abundance: few
d_gene: NA
v_gene: TRBV11-2
CDR3aa: CASTLGTQGARAEQYF
CDR3nt: TGTGCCAGCACCTTAGGGACCCAAGGGGCTCGGGCCGAGCAGTACTTC

j_gene: TRBJ1-5
abundance: NA
d_gene: NA
v_gene: TRBV10-3
CDR3aa: CAIRAGEGQPQHF
CDR3nt: TGTGCCATCAGGGCAGGGGAGGGTCAGCCCCAGCATTTT

j_gene: TRBJ1-6
abundance: NA
d_gene: NA
v_gene: TRBV7-2
CDR3aa: CASSLSQGVGYNSPLHF
CDR3nt: TGTGCCAGCAGCTTATCACAGGGAGTTGGCTATAATTCACCCCTCCACTTT

j_gene: TRBJ1-5
abundance: many
d_gene: NA
v_gene: TRBV28
CDR3aa: CASSFPHQPQHF
CDR3nt: TGTGCCAGCAGTTTTCCCCATCAGCCCCAGCATTTT

j_gene: TRBJ1-6
abundance: few
d_gene: TRBD1
v_gene: TRBV3-1
CDR3aa: CASNNPRDRYSPLHF
CDR3nt: TGTGCCAGCAATAACCCCCGGGACAGGTATTCACCCCTCCACTTT

j_gene: TRBJ1-5
abundance: NA
d_gene: NA
v_gene: TRBV20-1
CDR3aa: CSARGKRVRNQPQHF
CDR3nt: TGCAGTGCTAGAGGTAAGAGGGTTCGCAATCAGCCCCAGCATTTT

j_gene: TRBJ2-3
abundance: few
d_gene: TRBD2
v_gene: TRBV27
CDR3aa: CASNPSGGPRTDTQYF
CDR3nt: TGTGCCAGCAATCCTAGCGGGGGGCCTAGAACAGATACGCAGTATTTT

j_gene: TRBJ2-1
abundance: NA
d_gene: NA
v_gene: TRBV30
CDR3aa: CARSVRGGVDEQFF
CDR3nt: TGTGCCCGGAGTGTACGGGGCGGCGTTGATGAGCAGTTCTTC

j_gene: TRBJ2-7
abundance: NA
d_gene: TRBD1
v_gene: TRBV11-2
CDR3aa: CASSLPTDRVLEQYF
CDR3nt: TGTGCCAGCAGCCTACCGACGGACAGGGTTTTAGAGCAGTACTTC

j_gene: TRBJ1-5
abundance: many
d_gene: NA
v_gene: TRBV28
CDR3aa: CASSRGPGGDSNQPQHF
CDR3nt: TGTGCCAGCAGTAGGGGACCTGGCGGAGATAGCAATCAGCCCCAGCATTTT

j_gene: TRBJ2-7
abundance: many
d_gene: TRBD1
v_gene: TRBV20-1
CDR3aa: CSAVQGAGEQYF
CDR3nt: TGCAGTGCCGTACAGGGGGCAGGGGAGCAGTACTTC

j_gene: TRBJ2-5
abundance: many
d_gene: TRBD1
v_gene: TRBV7-9
CDR3aa: CASSSLPRGRETQYF
CDR3nt: TGTGCCAGCAGCTCGCTTCCCAGGGGGAGAGAGACCCAGTACTTC

j_gene: TRBJ2-1
abundance: few
d_gene: NA
v_gene: TRBV19
CDR3aa: CASNIVGLNNEQFF
CDR3nt: TGTGCCAGTAACATAGTGGGGCTAAACAATGAGCAGTTCTTC

j_gene: TRBJ1-4
abundance: NA
d_gene: NA
v_gene: TRBV20-1
CDR3aa: CSAFPDTSEKLFF
CDR3nt: TGCAGTGCTTTCCCTGACACGAGCGAAAAACTGTTTTTT

j_gene: TRBJ1-6
abundance: few
d_gene: NA
v_gene: TRBV12-3/TRBV12-4
CDR3aa: CASSYRAYNSPLHF
CDR3nt: TGTGCCAGCAGTTACAGGGCCTATAATTCACCCCTCCACTTT

j_gene: TRBJ1-4
abundance: many
d_gene: TRBD1
v_gene: TRBV6-1
CDR3aa: CASSDGDRGGEKLFF
CDR3nt: TGTGCCAGCAGTGACGGAGACAGGGGTGGTGAAAAACTGTTTTTT

j_gene: TRBJ1-2
abundance: many
d_gene: NA
v_gene: TRBV6-1
CDR3aa: CASMGEGTVYGYTF
CDR3nt: TGTGCCAGCATGGGGGAGGGGACGGTCTATGGCTACACCTTC

j_gene: TRBJ2-1
abundance: NA
d_gene: NA
v_gene: TRBV9
CDR3aa: CASSVEGITYNEQFF
CDR3nt: TGTGCCAGCAGCGTAGAGGGGATTACTTACAATGAGCAGTTCTTC

j_gene: TRBJ2-1
abundance: few
d_gene: TRBD2
v_gene: TRBV7-6
CDR3aa: CASSGTSGGDNEQFF
CDR3nt: TGTGCCAGCAGCGGAACTAGCGGGGGGGACAATGAGCAGTTCTTC

j_gene: TRBJ1-6
abundance: NA
d_gene: NA
v_gene: TRBV12-5
CDR3aa: CASGYGGDYNSPLHF
CDR3nt: TGTGCTAGTGGTTACGGGGGGGACTATAATTCACCCCTCCACTTT

j_gene: TRBJ1-2
abundance: NA
d_gene: NA
v_gene: TRBV5-1
CDR3aa: CASSLAGGWGLENYGYTF
CDR3nt: TGCGCCAGCAGCTTGGCGGGGGGCTGGGGGCTTGAGAACTATGGCTACACCTTC

j_gene: TRBJ2-3
abundance: NA
d_gene: NA
v_gene: TRBV9
CDR3aa: CASSVVAGSRTDTQYF
CDR3nt: TGTGCCAGCAGCGTAGTCGCGGGGTCTCGCACAGATACGCAGTATTTT

j_gene: TRBJ1-4
abundance: many
d_gene: NA
v_gene: TRBV7-2
CDR3aa: CASSSRGTTNEKLFF
CDR3nt: TGTGCCAGCAGCTCCCGCGGTACAACTAATGAAAAACTGTTTTTT

j_gene: TRBJ1-6
abundance: many
d_gene: TRBD1
v_gene: TRBV12-3/TRBV12-4
CDR3aa: CASSPDRGYNSPLHF
CDR3nt: TGTGCCAGCAGTCCGGACAGGGGGTATAATTCACCCCTCCACTTT

j_gene: TRBJ2-1
abundance: few
d_gene: NA
v_gene: TRBV7-6
CDR3aa: CASSLVPAKQFF
CDR3nt: TGTGCCAGCAGCTTAGTACCAGCGAAGCAGTTCTTC

j_gene: TRBJ2-7
abundance: once
d_gene: TRBD2
v_gene: TRBV19
CDR3aa: CASSKTGGSYEQYF
CDR3nt: TGTGCCAGTAGTAAAACGGGGGGATCCTACGAGCAGTACTTC

j_gene: TRBJ2-1
abundance: many
d_gene: NA
v_gene: TRBV11-3
CDR3aa: CAGRSRGVGSYNEQFF
CDR3nt: TGTGCCGGCAGGTCACGTGGGGTAGGCTCCTACAATGAGCAGTTCTTC

j_gene: TRBJ2-3
abundance: NA
d_gene: NA
v_gene: TRBV3-1
CDR3aa: CATSKSAGIPDTQYF
CDR3nt: TGTGCCACCTCTAAGTCGGCGGGGATCCCAGATACGCAGTATTTT

j_gene: TRBJ1-5
abundance: many
d_gene: TRBD1
v_gene: TRBV6-1
CDR3aa: CASSPQGDSNQPQHF
CDR3nt: TGTGCCAGCAGTCCTCAGGGGGATAGCAATCAGCCCCAGCATTTT

j_gene: TRBJ1-4
abundance: many
d_gene: NA
v_gene: TRBV15
CDR3aa: CATSRDPQGWGEKLFF
CDR3nt: TGTGCCACCAGCAGAGATCCCCAGGGCTGGGGAGAAAAACTGTTTTTT

j_gene: TRBJ2-1
abundance: once
d_gene: TRBD1
v_gene: TRBV29-1
CDR3aa: CSASGTGPNEQFF
CDR3nt: TGCAGCGCCTCCGGGACAGGCCCCAATGAGCAGTTCTTC

j_gene: TRBJ1-3
abundance: few
d_gene: TRBD1
v_gene: TRBV5-1
CDR3aa: CASSAGQGGGNTIYF
CDR3nt: TGCGCCAGCAGCGCAGGACAGGGAGGCGGAAACACCATATATTTT

j_gene: TRBJ1-1
abundance: many
d_gene: NA
v_gene: TRBV2
CDR3aa: CASSDTGYTEAFF
CDR3nt: TGTGCCAGCAGTGATACAGGGTACACTGAAGCTTTCTTT

j_gene: TRBJ2-3
abundance: NA
d_gene: NA
v_gene: TRBV28
CDR3aa: CASRSKGLSTDTQYF
CDR3nt: TGTGCCAGCAGAAGTAAGGGTCTTAGCACAGATACGCAGTATTTT

j_gene: TRBJ2-3
abundance: many
d_gene: TRBD1
v_gene: TRBV12-3/TRBV12-4
CDR3aa: CASSRPGQGRDTQYF
CDR3nt: TGTGCCAGCAGCCGACCGGGACAGGGCCGAGATACGCAGTATTTT